This T cell receptor (beta chain) was found in a study of blood T cell repertoires in COVID-19. For the study at large: The samples span acute and convalescent COVID-19 from the United States, Italy and Spain. Sources were T cells, B-cell-depleted T cells, or PBMCs; the material itself was cDNA or gDNA.

Per germline, CDR1 MNHEY and CDR2 SVGAGI. The CDR3 has 13 amino acids. V gave up 5 bases and J gave up 6 bases, with 13 bases separating them. The data were produced by immunoSEQ multiplex PCR, yet TCRdb's version contains in-frame clones alone and is incomplete. The data hold more than 300,000 clones, with roughly 83% observed a single time. The rearrangement links TRBV6-5 to TRBJ1-1; D perhaps matches TRBD1 (5 bases). The clonotype originates from a woman aged 45-59 years with acute or convalescent COVID-19. The specimen sequenced was peripheral blood. In nucleotides, the CDR3 is TGTGCCAGCAGTCGCCAGGGAGGGTCTGAAGCTTTCTTT. As protein: CASSRQGGSEAFF.